These T cell receptor beta chains were read from a single sample in a study of blood T cell repertoires in COVID-19. Profiled with immunoSEQ multiplex PCR; TCRdb holds only in-frame clones, not every one. The table shows 350,000 to 450,000 clones, with less than 85% occurring only once. Sequencing was performed on peripheral blood. The origin of the receptors is a woman aged 18-29 years with acute or convalescent COVID-19. Each CDR3 is given with its conserved first and last residue. The D gene is left open where the match is weak. Some rows mark clone size as missing; the rest say once, few, many or name a class of expanded clone.

cdr3_length j_call clone_size v_call d_call cdr3_nt cdr3_aa
14 TRBJ1-2 . TRBV7-9 TRBD1 TGTGCCAGCAGCTTACCGAGACAGGGGGCCCTTTACACCTTC CASSLPRQGALYTF
18 TRBJ1-5 . TRBV4-1 TRBD1 TGCGCCAGCAGCCAAGATCCCACCACAGGGGGGCTCAATCAGCCCCAGCATTTT CASSQDPTTGGLNQPQHF
13 TRBJ1-1 . TRBV5-1 . TGCGCCAGCAGTTTCAGGGGTTCGGCTGAAGCTTTCTTT CASSFRGSAEAFF
17 TRBJ2-5 . TRBV11-3 . TGTGCCAGCAGCTTAGATCCGGGGGGCTTACTGGTGGAGACCCAGTACTTC CASSLDPGGLLVETQYF
14 TRBJ1-6 . TRBV18 . TGTGCCAGCTCACGGAGCTCCTATAATTCACCCCTCCACTTT CASSRSSYNSPLHF
14 TRBJ1-4 . TRBV2 TRBD1 TGTGCCAGCAGTGAATGGACAGGCGGCGAAAAACTGTTTTTT CASSEWTGGEKLFF
14 TRBJ2-7 once TRBV19 TRBD1 TGTGCCAGTAGTAGGACAGGGGCAACCTACGAGCAGTACTTC CASSRTGATYEQYF
17 TRBJ2-1 . TRBV11-3 TRBD2 TGTGCCAGCAGGCTGACTAGCGGGAGTGTCACCTACAATGAGCAGTTCTTC CASRLTSGSVTYNEQFF
15 TRBJ1-3 . TRBV5-5 TRBD1 TGTGCCAGCAGCTTGGAGACAGGGTGGGGAAACACCATATATTTT CASSLETGWGNTIYF
12 TRBJ1-1 . TRBV3-1/TRBV3-2 . TGTGCCAGCAGCCAAAACACAGCTGAAGCTTTCTTT CASSQNTAEAFF
16 TRBJ2-6 . TRBV30 . TGTGCCTGGAGTCCGGGGAGTGGTCCTGGGGCCAACGTCCTGACTTTC CAWSPGSGPGANVLTF
14 TRBJ1-1 . TRBV6-1 TRBD1 TGTGCCAGCAGTGGAACAGGGGAGAGCACTGAAGCTTTCTTT CASSGTGESTEAFF
15 TRBJ2-2 . TRBV9 . TGTGCCAGCAGCGTAGGCGGAGGAAACACCGGGGAGCTGTTTTTT CASSVGGGNTGELFF
13 TRBJ2-1 . TRBV28 TRBD1 TGTGCCAGCAGTCGGGACAGGGCCAATGAGCAGTTCTTC CASSRDRANEQFF
16 TRBJ2-3 . TRBV4-2 TRBD1 TGTGCCAGCAGCCAAGTCGGGACAGGGAATACAGATACGCAGTATTTT CASSQVGTGNTDTQYF
15 TRBJ1-2 . TRBV3-1/TRBV3-2 . TGTGCCAGCAGCCTACCGGGGGGGGCTAACTATGGCTACACCTTC CASSLPGGANYGYTF
15 TRBJ2-2 . TRBV19 . TGTGCCAGTAGTATACCGGGACAAATCACCGGGGAGCTGTTTTTT CASSIPGQITGELFF
18 TRBJ2-2 once TRBV19 . TGTGCCAGTAGCCGCAAGGGGCGACCGGGCATCAACACCGGGGAGCTGTTTTTT CASSRKGRPGINTGELFF
15 TRBJ2-2 . TRBV7-3 . TGTGCCAGCAGCTTAGGTCGGGTAGAAACCGGGGAGCTGTTTTTT CASSLGRVETGELFF
15 TRBJ1-2 . TRBV3-1/TRBV3-2 TRBD1 TGTGCCAGCAGCCAAGGCAACAGGGGGCCAGGGGGCTACACCTTC CASSQGNRGPGGYTF
11 TRBJ2-7 . TRBV11-2 . TGTGCCAGCAGCTCCCTGTACGAGCAGTACTTC CASSSLYEQYF
17 TRBJ1-2 . TRBV19 TRBD1 TGTGCCAGTAGTAAAACAGGGGGTGGAACTATAACCTATGGCTACACCTTC CASSKTGGGTITYGYTF
15 TRBJ2-1 . TRBV5-6 TRBD2 TGTGCCAGCAGCTCCGGGACTAGCCATGGCAATGAGCAGTTCTTC CASSSGTSHGNEQFF
17 TRBJ1-3 . TRBV3-1/TRBV3-2 TRBD1 TGTGCCAGCAGCCATCGTCCTCAGGGGGCCGGGGGAAACACCATATATTTT CASSHRPQGAGGNTIYF
13 TRBJ1-2 few TRBV12-5 . TGTGCTAGTGGTTTCTCCAGGAACTATGGCTACACCTTC CASGFSRNYGYTF
16 TRBJ1-1 . TRBV2 TRBD1 TGTGCCAGCAGGATAGGACTTGACAGGGAGCACACTGAAGCTTTCTTT CASRIGLDREHTEAFF
20 TRBJ1-6 many TRBV27 TRBD1 TGTGCCAGCAGGGCCGGGACAGGATCCTCTTTAGGGTCCTATAATTCACCCCTCCACTTT CASRAGTGSSLGSYNSPLHF
18 TRBJ2-1 . TRBV7-9 TRBD1 TGTGCCAGCAGCCCATGGGTAGCCGGGACAGGGAAGCACAATGAGCAGTTCTTC CASSPWVAGTGKHNEQFF
13 TRBJ2-1 few TRBV30 . TGTGCCGTTGGGGGGGGCGGGTACAATGAGCAGTTCTTC CAVGGGGYNEQFF
15 TRBJ2-1 few TRBV5-6 TRBD2 TGTGCCAGCAGCCCAGGGACTAGCGCTTACAATGAGCAGTTCTTC CASSPGTSAYNEQFF
15 TRBJ2-7 . TRBV19 TRBD1 TGTGCCAGTAGTATAACAGGGGGGCCCCATTACGAGCAGTACTTC CASSITGGPHYEQYF
13 TRBJ2-7 . TRBV6-5 TRBD1 TGTGCCAGCAGTAGGACAGGGGTGGACGAGCAGTACTTC CASSRTGVDEQYF
14 TRBJ2-3 few TRBV18 . TGTGCCAGCTCACCATCGGTACGCACAGATACGCAGTATTTT CASSPSVRTDTQYF
14 TRBJ1-3 . TRBV9 TRBD1 TGTGCCAGCAGCGCCGGGACAGCCAGAAACACCATATATTTT CASSAGTARNTIYF
14 TRBJ1-5 . TRBV27 . TGTGCCAGCAGTTCACAGGGAGGCAATCAGCCCCAGCATTTT CASSSQGGNQPQHF
15 TRBJ2-7 . TRBV11-2 TRBD2 TGTGCCAGCAGCCCCGCGGGGGGATCCTCCTACGAGCAGTACTTC CASSPAGGSSYEQYF
13 TRBJ1-1 . TRBV29-1 . TGCAGCGTTGAATCAGGGAGGGGCACTGAAGCTTTCTTT CSVESGRGTEAFF
15 TRBJ1-5 . TRBV9 TRBD1 TGTGCCAGCAGCGTAGGTACAGGGGGCCGTCAGCCCCAGCATTTT CASSVGTGGRQPQHF
14 TRBJ2-7 . TRBV11-2 . TGTGCCAGCAGCTTAGCGGAATCTCCGGGCGAGCAGTACTTC CASSLAESPGEQYF
15 TRBJ2-3 . TRBV19 TRBD2 TGTGCCAGTAGTGCTCGACTAGCGGAGCAATTGGGGCAGTATTTT CASSARLAEQLGQYF
13 TRBJ2-1 . TRBV2 TRBD1 TGTGCCAGCAGGACAGGGGCCAGGGATGAGCAGTTCTTC CASRTGARDEQFF
15 TRBJ1-1 . TRBV5-1 . TGCGCCAGCAGCTTTCTCACAGGGTCGTCGACTGAAGCTTTCTTT CASSFLTGSSTEAFF
19 TRBJ2-3 . TRBV7-2 TRBD2 TGTGCCAGCAGCTCGCCCGGGCGCGAGCGGGGGGAATTCACAGATACGCAGTATTTT CASSSPGRERGEFTDTQYF
17 TRBJ1-2 . TRBV24-1 TRBD1 TGTGCCACCAGTGACCCCCGACAGGGAGGAGATAGCTATGGCTACACCTTC CATSDPRQGGDSYGYTF
13 TRBJ1-2 . TRBV12-3/TRBV12-4 . TGTGCCAGCAGTTTAACAGGAACCTATGGCTACACCTTC CASSLTGTYGYTF
15 TRBJ1-1 . TRBV5-1 TRBD1 TGCGCCAGCAGCTTAGGGGACAGGGGAGGTACTGAAGCTTTCTTT CASSLGDRGGTEAFF
14 TRBJ1-1 . TRBV9 . TGTGCCAGCAGCGAGAGACAGGTGGACACTGAAGCTTTCTTT CASSERQVDTEAFF
14 TRBJ1-1 . TRBV28 . TGTGCCAGCAGCTACGCGGGAACGAACACTGAAGCTTTCTTT CASSYAGTNTEAFF
14 TRBJ2-5 few TRBV19 TRBD1 TGTGCCAGTAGTATAGATTTAGGGGGCCAGACCCAGTACTTC CASSIDLGGQTQYF
17 TRBJ2-5 . TRBV7-9 TRBD2 TGTGCCAGCAGCATCGGGACTAGCGGGGGGCCCCAAGAGACCCAGTACTTC CASSIGTSGGPQETQYF
16 TRBJ1-6 . TRBV30 . TGTGCCTGGAGTGTCTCCCTCAGCTCCTATAATTCACCCCTCCACTTT CAWSVSLSSYNSPLHF
14 TRBJ2-6 . TRBV7-9 . TGTGCCAGCAGCCGGACATCTGGGGCCAACGTCCTGACTTTC CASSRTSGANVLTF
14 TRBJ2-1 few TRBV7-3 . TGTGCCAGCAGCTTACCCCTAGTGGGGGCCGAACAGTTCTTC CASSLPLVGAEQFF
16 TRBJ1-6 . TRBV9 TRBD1 TGTGCCAGCAGCGTAGTACCAGGGGGTATTGGTACACCCCTCCACTTT CASSVVPGGIGTPLHF
14 TRBJ1-1 . TRBV27 TRBD1 TGTGCCAGCAGTTTAAGGACAGGGTCCGGCGAAGCTTTCTTT CASSLRTGSGEAFF
14 TRBJ2-2 . TRBV9 . TGTGCCAGCAGCGTAGACTACCTCACCGGGGAGCTGTTTTTT CASSVDYLTGELFF
15 TRBJ1-1 . TRBV4-1 . TGCGCCAGCAGCCAAGATACAGGGTGGAATACTGAAGCTTTCTTT CASSQDTGWNTEAFF